One sample yielded the 31 T cell receptor beta chains listed below, sequenced in a study of cytomegalovirus exposure and HLA in healthy donors (TCRdb year 2017). The method was the immunoSEQ multiplex PCR assay. For the multiplex PCR, a mixture combining 60 forward primers for TCR Vbeta segments and 13 reverse primers for TCR Jbeta segments was used. This is the immuneACCESS table as TCRdb keeps it, with only in-frame sequences that have V and J called. A part of the clones is gone; compared with another copy, unresolved V genes explain less than half, and the rest is unexplained. The sample records more than 95,000 clones, roughly 80% of which are singletons. The ten largest make up approximately 3.6% of the sample. The sequenced sample consisted of PBMCs. The receptors shown here come from a woman aged 40 to 55 in good health and CMV-seropositive.

The chain links TRBV9 to TRBJ2-1; a weak D match, TRBD1 (6 bases). The CDR3 spans 14 residues. V lost 3 bases to trimming and J lost 2 bases, with 9 bases between them. Germline CDR1 reads SGDLS; CDR2 reads YYNGEE. The CDR3 nucleotides read TGTGCCAGCAGCGCGGACAGTGCCTACAATGAGCAGTTCTTC. This gives the protein CASSADSAYNEQFF.

This clone was observed a few times. This chain connects TRBV4-1 to TRBJ2-3, with D possibly matching TRBD2 (6 bases). The V end lost 4 bases, the J end lost 3 bases, and 20 bases lay between the germline ends. This CDR3 is 17 amino acids long. Per germline, CDR1 MGHRA and CDR2 YSYEKL. The CDR3 is CASSLEGSGVVTDTQYF. The CDR3 DNA is TGCGCCAGCAGCCTCGAAGGCTCGGGAGTCGTAACAGATACGCAGTATTTT.

The CDR3 spells CASSLARQEGYQETQYF. The CDR3 DNA is TGTGCCAGCAGCTTAGCCCGACAAGAGGGTTACCAAGAGACCCAGTACTTC. This chain connects TRBV13 to TRBJ2-5; TRBD2 is a possible D gene (5 bases). This CDR3 spans 17 amino acids. Germline CDR1 reads PRHDT; CDR2 reads FYEKMQ (reference sequence). The V end lost 1 base, the J end lost 0 bases, and 15 bases lay between the germline ends.

V is TRBV2 and J is TRBJ2-1; 12 bases fit TRBD2. V lost 3 bases to trimming and J lost 16 bases; unmatched junction nucleotides: 7. There are 13 residues in the CDR3. The germline CDR1 and CDR2 sequences are SNHLY and FYNNEI. Here the CDR3 reads CASSDKLAGGNFF. The CDR3 DNA reads TGTGCCAGCAGTGATAAACTAGCGGGAGGTAACTTCTTC.

The chain uses TRBV9 and TRBJ2-2, with 12 bases identical to TRBD2. This CDR3 is 16 amino acids long. From germline, CDR1 is SGDLS and CDR2 YYNGEE. V was pared by 0 bases and J by 6 bases, with 3 bases of the junction left unmatched. CDR3 DNA: TGTGCCAGCAGCGTAGTGCCTAGCGGGAGGGCCGGGGAGCTGTTTTTT. Its protein product is CASSVVPSGRAGELFF.

This chain links TRBV19 with TRBJ2-1, with D possibly matching TRBD2 (5 bases). Germline assignment: CDR1 LNHDA and CDR2 SQIVND (reference sequence). The V and J ends lost 5 bases and 4 bases respectively, with 15 bases between them. There are 15 residues in the CDR3. CDR3 nucleotides: TGTGCCAGTAGTCCGAATATAGACTATTACAATGAGCAGTTCTTC. Protein sequence: CASSPNIDYYNEQFF.

The chain recombines TRBV2 with TRBJ1-2; 8 bases are a match to TRBD1. V shed 2 bases and J 3 bases; nucleotides not matched to a gene: 5. Germline lookup yields CDR1 SNHLY and CDR2 FYNNEI. The CDR3 loop spans 15 amino acids. For the CDR3, the DNA is TGTGCCAGCAGTGAATATGCAGGGGGCGACTATGGCTACACCTTC. This encodes CASSEYAGGDYGYTF.

This chain uses TRBV6-6 with TRBJ1-1; tentative D call: TRBD1 (6 bases). Germline V gene sequence: CDR1 MNHNY, CDR2 SVGAGI (reference sequence). The CDR3 consists of 15 residues. V shed 2 bases and J shed 4 bases, with 14 bases lying between them. CDR3 DNA: TGTGCCAGCAGTTACCCCATGGGGGCTGGCACTGAAGCTTTCTTT. Translated, it gives CASSYPMGAGTEAFF.

This clone is a singleton in its sample. The rearrangement joins TRBV10-3 to TRBJ1-1; 7 bases align to TRBD1. The CDR3 runs to 14 residues. Germline V gene lookup returns CDR1 ENHRY and CDR2 SYGVKD. The V segment lost 6 bases and the J segment 5 bases; nucleotides outside the gene matches: 9. Here the CDR3 reads CAIRIDREGTEAFF. In DNA form, the CDR3 reads TGTGCCATCAGAATTGACAGGGAAGGAACTGAAGCTTTCTTT.

The chain joins TRBV9 to TRBJ2-7, with TRBD2 identical over 7 bases. Losses at the gene ends were 0 bases for V and 3 bases for J; bases not matched to a gene: 3. Germline CDR1 reads SGDLS; CDR2 reads YYNGEE. The CDR3 is 14 amino acids. CDR3 amino acids: CASSVAPSGYEQYF. The CDR3 DNA follows: TGTGCCAGCAGCGTAGCTCCTAGCGGCTACGAGCAGTACTTC.

The chain uses TRBV29-1 and TRBJ2-1, with 9 bases aligning to TRBD1. V dropped 5 bases and J dropped 7; count of bases not matched to a gene: 6. Germline CDR1 SQVTM, CDR2 ANQGSEA. The CDR3 covers 13 residues. The CDR3 sequence: CSVPNRGQNEQFF. As DNA, the CDR3 is TGCAGCGTTCCAAACAGGGGGCAGAATGAGCAGTTCTTC.

This chain connects TRBV30 to TRBJ2-5; 8 nucleotides agree with TRBD2. The DNA matches TRBJ2-7 better at its end, which makes the J call doubtful. This CDR3 region has 12 residues. Germline CDR1 reads GTSNPN; CDR2 reads SVGIG (reference sequence). CDR3 nucleotides: TGTGCCTGGAAGGGACTAGCCTACGAGCAGTACTTC. It translates to CAWKGLAYEQYF.

The chain carries TRBV23-1 and TRBJ1-1, with D hard to call. TRBV23-1 is treated as an ORF (open reading frame) with a function not yet certain. Trimming pared 6 bases from V and 0 bases from J, leaving 11 bases between. The CDR3 extends over 14 amino acids. The CDR3 DNA sequence: TGCGCCAGCAGACAGTCATGGTTGAACACTGAAGCTTTCTTT. Protein sequence: CASRQSWLNTEAFF.

CDR3 in amino acids: CATRREDTIYF. As DNA, the CDR3 is TGTGCCACCAGGAGGGAAGACACCATATATTTT. V and J are TRBV28 and TRBJ1-3; no definite D call. This CDR3 is 11 amino acids long. Trimming pared 10 bases from V and 8 bases from J, leaving 12 bases between. The germline V gene encodes CDR1 MDHEN and CDR2 SYDVKM.

V usage is TRBV7-9 and J usage is TRBJ2-5; D may be TRBD1 (5 bases). The J call could be wrong; TRBJ2-7 is a better fit for the DNA end. Germline assignment: CDR1 SEHNR and CDR2 FQNEAQ (reference sequence). The CDR3 consists of 15 residues. In nucleotides, the CDR3 is TGTGCCAGCAGCCCCGGTGGCAGGGTGACCTACGAGCAGTACTTC. Protein product: CASSPGGRVTYEQYF.

This clone was seen a few times. V gene TRBV27 combines with J gene TRBJ2-3, with TRBD2 matching 10 bases. This CDR3 has 15 amino acids. Germline trimming cut 5 bases from V and 2 bases from J; bases unmatched to any gene: 4. The germline CDR1 and CDR2 sequences are MNHEY and SMNVEV (reference sequence). This CDR3 reads CASSPTSGITDTQYF. CDR3 bases: TGTGCCAGCAGTCCCACTAGCGGGATCACAGATACGCAGTATTTT.

Regarding this clone: At one end the junction does not follow the germline gene, possibly because of a read error. The sample holds other DNA sequences that translate to the same CDR3. The chain carries TRBV6-5 and TRBJ2-1; D is possibly TRBD1 (6 bases). The CDR3 totals 14 residues. Germline V gives CDR1 MNHEY, CDR2 SVGAGI. The CDR3 nucleotides are TGCGCCAGCACAATAGGGACACCCTACAATGAGCAGTTCTTC. Protein sequence: CASTIGTPYNEQFF.

The J gene is TRBJ2-1, the V gene TRBV6-6; 10 bases match TRBD2. The germline gives CDR1 MNHNY, CDR2 SVGAGI (reference sequence). There are 13 residues in the CDR3. The V gene end was trimmed by 7 bases and the J gene end by 10 bases; junction bases not matched to a gene: 7. This CDR3 reads CASTGTSEGEQFF. In DNA form, the CDR3 reads TGTGCCAGCACCGGGACTAGCGAAGGGGAGCAGTTCTTC.

The J gene is TRBJ1-2, the V gene TRBV7-2; 8 bases map to TRBD1. Germline V gives CDR1 SGHTA, CDR2 FQGNSA. Trimming cost V 5 bases and J 4 bases; bases outside gene matches: 9. CDR3 length equals 15 residues. The CDR3 nucleotides read TGTGCCAGCAGCGGACAGGGTCAGCGGGGCTATGGCTACACCTTC. Protein: CASSGQGQRGYGYTF.

J is TRBJ2-3 and V is TRBV5-1; maybe TRBD2 (5 bases). V shed 7 bases and J shed 0 bases, with 15 bases lying between them. There are 15 residues in the CDR3. The V gene's germline CDR1 is SGHRS and CDR2 YFSETQ. CDR3 nucleotide sequence: TGCGCCAGCCTCATCTCGGGGTCAAGCACAGATACGCAGTATTTT. It yields the protein CASLISGSSTDTQYF.

The rearrangement uses TRBV18 and TRBJ1-1; possibly TRBD1 for D (6 bases). This CDR3 region has 15 residues. V was shortened by 4 bases and J by 2 bases, with 14 bases between the two germline ends. Germline loops: CDR1 KGHSH, CDR2 LQKENI. The CDR3 bases are TGTGCCAGCTCACTTTCGGGACACCGAAACACTGAAGCTTTCTTT. The encoded protein is CASSLSGHRNTEAFF. Full variable domain (missing parts from reference TRBV18 and TRBJ1-1): NAGVMQNPRHLVRRRGQEARLRCSPMKGHSHVYWYRQLPEEGLKFMVYLQKENIIDESGMPKERFSAEFPKEGPSILRIQQVVRGDSAAYFCASSLSGHRNTEAFFGQGTRLTVV.

V gene TRBV2 combines with J gene TRBJ1-1, with D possibly TRBD1 on 5 matching bases. This CDR3 is 15 amino acids long. The germline V and J ends were trimmed by 6 bases and 2 bases, with 16 bases remaining between them. CDR1 is SNHLY and CDR2 is FYNNEI in the germline V gene. CDR3 DNA: TGTGCCAGCAGCAAGGGGTGGGCAGGAAACACTGAAGCTTTCTTT. This sequence encodes CASSKGWAGNTEAFF.

V and J are TRBV29-1 and TRBJ1-1, with a possible D match to TRBD1 (6 bases). The CDR3 spans 13 residues. The V end lost 3 bases, the J end lost 7 bases, and 15 bases lay between the germline ends. Germline loops: CDR1 SQVTM, CDR2 ANQGSEA. The CDR3, as DNA: TGCAGCGTTGAGGGGGGGCTGGGGATTGAAGCTTTCTTT. Its translation is CSVEGGLGIEAFF.

The gene calls are TRBV14 and TRBJ1-6; maybe TRBD1 (6 bases). The germline V gene encodes CDR1 SGHDN and CDR2 FVKESK. V lost 6 bases and J lost 4, with 7 bases in between. This CDR3 is built from 13 residues. This CDR3 reads CASRRGYNSPLHF. DNA of the CDR3: TGTGCCAGCAGAAGGGGGTATAATTCACCCCTCCACTTT.

V and J are TRBV9 and TRBJ1-5; TRBD1 matches 8 bases. The CDR3 is 17 amino acids. The V gene's germline CDR1 is SGDLS and CDR2 YYNGEE. V lost 0 bases and J lost 1; bases outside the gene matches: 6. CDR3 coding DNA: TGTGCCAGCAGCGTAGGGGATAACAGGGGGAGCAATCAGCCCCAGCATTTT. This gives the protein CASSVGDNRGSNQPQHF.

The V gene is TRBV13, the J gene TRBJ1-2; possible D gene TRBD1, 5 bases. CDR1 is PRHDT, CDR2 FYEKMQ, per germline (reference sequence). There are 13 residues in the CDR3. V was cut by 6 bases and J by 1 base, with 9 bases left in between. Written as DNA, the CDR3 is TGTGCCAGCAGGCCCAGGGTTAACTATGGCTACACCTTC. It is translated as CASRPRVNYGYTF.

The chain joins TRBV7-2 to TRBJ2-5; a weak D match, TRBD2 (6 bases). The CDR3 loop spans 17 amino acids. Germline V gene data show CDR1 as SGHTA and CDR2 as FQGNSA. The V end lost 1 base, the J end lost 1 base, and 16 bases lay between the germline ends. The CDR3 protein is CASSLGTGTGTQETQYF. The CDR3 DNA follows: TGTGCCAGCAGCTTAGGGACCGGGACTGGCACCCAAGAGACCCAGTACTTC.

The chain uses TRBV13 and TRBJ2-6; D ambiguous. Trimming pared 2 bases from V and 0 bases from J, leaving 8 bases between. The germline gives CDR1 PRHDT, CDR2 FYEKMQ (reference sequence). This CDR3 region has 16 residues. CDR3 region: CASSLPRHSGANVLTF. The DNA for the CDR3 is TGTGCCAGCAGCTTACCCAGGCACTCTGGGGCCAACGTCCTGACTTTC. The full variable domain, rest sourced from reference TRBV13 and TRBJ2-6, is AAGVIQSPRHLIKEKRETATLKCYPIPRHDTVYWYQQGPGQDPQFLISFYEKMQSDKGSIPDRFSAQQFSDYHSELNMSSLELGDSALYFCASSLPRHSGANVLTFGAGSRLTVL.

This clone was seen only once. The rearrangement uses TRBV10-3 and TRBJ1-1, with D maybe TRBD1 (5 bases). The CDR3 extends over 13 amino acids. With 0 bases removed from V and 8 bases from J, the gap between germline ends came to 10 bases. Germline loops: CDR1 ENHRY, CDR2 SYGVKD. The CDR3 region is CAISESFGHEAFF. CDR3 DNA: TGTGCCATCAGTGAGTCGTTTGGACACGAAGCTTTCTTT.

V gene TRBV19 combines with J gene TRBJ2-4; D may be TRBD2 (5 bases). CDR3 length: 15 amino acids. Germline loops: CDR1 LNHDA, CDR2 SQIVND (reference sequence). V was clipped by 5 bases and J by 5 bases, with 16 bases between them. The CDR3: CASSHGVLSQNIQYF. The CDR3 DNA is TGTGCCAGTAGTCACGGGGTCCTAAGTCAAAACATTCAGTACTTC. The whole variable domain, remainder taken from reference TRBV19 and TRBJ2-4, is DGGITQSPKYLFRKEGQNVTLSCEQNLNHDAMYWYRQDPGQGLRLIYYSQIVNDFQKGDIAEGYSVSREKKESFPLTVTSAQKNPTAFYLCASSHGVLSQNIQYFGAGTRLSVL.

The CDR3 sequence: CASSRPPFRALYNEQFF. In DNA form, the CDR3 reads TGTGCCAGTAGTAGGCCCCCCTTCAGGGCTCTCTACAATGAGCAGTTCTTC. The J gene is TRBJ2-1, the V gene TRBV19; D is possibly TRBD1 (5 bases). The V end lost 4 bases, the J end lost 3 bases, and 19 bases lay between the germline ends. The CDR3 consists of 17 residues. Germline V gives CDR1 LNHDA, CDR2 SQIVND (reference sequence).